Listed below are T cell receptor beta chains from one sample, sequenced in a study of blood T cell repertoires in COVID-19. The method was immunoSEQ multiplex PCR; TCRdb's version includes in-frame clones alone and lacks a portion of them. The repertoire holds fewer than 300,000 clones, with 70% to 90% as singletons. The sample taken for sequencing was peripheral blood. Receptor source: a man aged 50-59 years with COVID-19, enrolled during active disease. Each CDR3 is given with its conserved first and last residue. A D gene is named only where the DNA matches it firmly. Not all rows give a size; the values are once, few, many and, for expanded clones, a class.

J: TRBJ2-7
V: TRBV19
size: -
D: TRBD2
CDR3: CASRAVSGSGEQYF
DNA: TGTGCCAGTAGGGCGGTTAGCGGGTCTGGCGAGCAGTACTTC

J: TRBJ1-1
V: TRBV5-4
size: -
D: -
CDR3: CASSLAFLDTEAFF
DNA: TGTGCCAGCAGCTTAGCGTTCTTGGACACTGAAGCTTTCTTT

J: TRBJ1-2
V: TRBV5-1
size: -
D: -
CDR3: CASSSPGGENGYTF
DNA: TGCGCCAGCAGCTCCCCGGGGGGGGAGAATGGCTACACCTTC

J: TRBJ1-2
V: TRBV30
size: -
D: -
CDR3: CAWSVLNGVSFGYTF
DNA: TGTGCCTGGAGTGTACTAAACGGAGTTTCGTTCGGCTACACCTTC

J: TRBJ1-5
V: TRBV19
size: -
D: -
CDR3: CASTPPGGNQPQHF
DNA: TGTGCCAGTACCCCACCGGGTGGGAATCAGCCCCAGCATTTT

J: TRBJ2-7
V: TRBV27
size: -
D: -
CDR3: CASSLNGLRLYEQYF
DNA: TGTGCCAGCAGTTTAAACGGGTTGAGGCTCTACGAGCAGTACTTC

J: TRBJ2-3
V: TRBV30
size: -
D: -
CDR3: CAWARGGSTDTQYF
DNA: TGTGCCTGGGCGAGGGGGGGGAGCACAGATACGCAGTATTTT

J: TRBJ2-5
V: TRBV2
size: -
D: -
CDR3: CASSETRGETQYF
DNA: TGTGCCAGCAGTGAAACTAGAGGAGAGACCCAGTACTTC

J: TRBJ1-1
V: TRBV5-4
size: -
D: TRBD1
CDR3: CASKPKTGANTEAFF
DNA: TGTGCCAGCAAACCAAAGACAGGGGCCAACACTGAAGCTTTCTTT

J: TRBJ2-1
V: TRBV5-5
size: -
D: -
CDR3: CASSPQAGAFGDEQFF
DNA: TGTGCCAGCAGCCCCCAGGCGGGGGCCTTCGGGGATGAGCAGTTCTTC

J: TRBJ2-1
V: TRBV19
size: -
D: -
CDR3: CASSTDPSPYNEQFF
DNA: TGTGCCAGTAGTACCGACCCTAGCCCTTACAATGAGCAGTTCTTC

J: TRBJ2-2
V: TRBV7-3
size: -
D: -
CDR3: CASSFLSGSGATGELFF
DNA: TGTGCCAGCAGCTTCTTGTCTGGGAGTGGTGCCACCGGGGAGCTGTTTTTT

J: TRBJ1-1
V: TRBV3-1/TRBV3-2
size: -
D: -
CDR3: CASSQQRDYTEAFF
DNA: TGTGCCAGCAGCCAACAACGGGATTACACTGAAGCTTTCTTT

J: TRBJ1-1
V: TRBV19
size: -
D: -
CDR3: CATLDLGRSEAFF
DNA: TGTGCCACCTTAGACCTGGGCCGTAGTGAAGCTTTCTTT

J: TRBJ1-1
V: TRBV7-8
size: -
D: -
CDR3: CASSLLAIHPGNTEAFF
DNA: TGTGCCAGCAGCCTTTTGGCAATCCACCCAGGTAACACTGAAGCTTTCTTT

J: TRBJ1-2
V: TRBV7-7
size: once
D: -
CDR3: CASSLLLGFAPNYGYTF
DNA: TGTGCCAGCAGCTTACTACTCGGTTTTGCACCAAACTATGGCTACACCTTC

J: TRBJ2-2
V: TRBV7-2
size: -
D: -
CDR3: CASSLTGRNTGELFF
DNA: TGTGCCAGCAGCTTAACCGGTAGAAACACCGGGGAGCTGTTTTTT